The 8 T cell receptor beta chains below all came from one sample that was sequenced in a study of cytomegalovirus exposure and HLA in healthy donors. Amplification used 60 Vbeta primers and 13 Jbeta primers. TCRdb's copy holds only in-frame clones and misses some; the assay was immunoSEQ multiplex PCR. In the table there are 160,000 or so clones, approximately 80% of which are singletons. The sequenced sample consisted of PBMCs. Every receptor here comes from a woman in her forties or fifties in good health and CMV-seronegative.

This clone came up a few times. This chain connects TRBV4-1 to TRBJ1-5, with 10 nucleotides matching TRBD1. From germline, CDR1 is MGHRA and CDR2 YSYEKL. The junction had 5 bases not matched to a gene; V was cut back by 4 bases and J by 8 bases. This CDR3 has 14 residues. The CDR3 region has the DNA TGCGCCAGCAGCCCGAGGACAGGGGGAGAGCCCCAGCATTTT. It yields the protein CASSPRTGGEPQHF.

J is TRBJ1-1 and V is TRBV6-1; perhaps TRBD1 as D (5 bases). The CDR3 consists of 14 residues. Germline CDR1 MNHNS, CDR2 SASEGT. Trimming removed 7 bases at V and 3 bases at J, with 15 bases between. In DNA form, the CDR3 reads TGTGCCAGCACTTTGATGGGGGGTGACACTGAAGCTTTCTTT. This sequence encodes CASTLMGGDTEAFF.

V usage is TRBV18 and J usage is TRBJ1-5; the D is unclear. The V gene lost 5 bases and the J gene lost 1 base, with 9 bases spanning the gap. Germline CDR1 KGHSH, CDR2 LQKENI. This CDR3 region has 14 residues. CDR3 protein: CASSFTESNQPQHF. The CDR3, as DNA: TGTGCCAGCTCATTCACTGAAAGCAATCAGCCCCAGCATTTT.

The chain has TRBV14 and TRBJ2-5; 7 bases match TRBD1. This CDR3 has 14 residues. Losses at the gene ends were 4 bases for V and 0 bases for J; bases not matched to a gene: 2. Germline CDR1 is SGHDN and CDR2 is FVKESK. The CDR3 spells CASSPGQYQETQYF. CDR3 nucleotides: TGTGCCAGCAGCCCGGGACAGTACCAAGAGACCCAGTACTTC.

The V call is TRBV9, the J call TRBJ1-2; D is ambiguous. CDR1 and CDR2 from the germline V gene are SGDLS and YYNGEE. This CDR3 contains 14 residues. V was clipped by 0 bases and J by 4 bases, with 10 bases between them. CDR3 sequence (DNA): TGTGCCAGCAGCGTAGATGGGCTGTCCTATGGCTACACCTTC. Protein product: CASSVDGLSYGYTF.

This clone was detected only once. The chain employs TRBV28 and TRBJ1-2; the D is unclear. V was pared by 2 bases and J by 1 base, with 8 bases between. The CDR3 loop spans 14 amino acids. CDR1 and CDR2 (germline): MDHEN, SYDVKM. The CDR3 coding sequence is TGTGCCAGCAGTTTACTGGGGAGTAACTATGGCTACACCTTC. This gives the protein CASSLLGSNYGYTF.

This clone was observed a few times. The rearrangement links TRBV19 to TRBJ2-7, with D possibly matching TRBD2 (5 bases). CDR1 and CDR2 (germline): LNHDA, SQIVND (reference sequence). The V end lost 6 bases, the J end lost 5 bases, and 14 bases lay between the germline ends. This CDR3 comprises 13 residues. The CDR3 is CASRKAGTHEQYF. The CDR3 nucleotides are TGTGCCAGTAGGAAGGCGGGTACCCACGAGCAGTACTTC.

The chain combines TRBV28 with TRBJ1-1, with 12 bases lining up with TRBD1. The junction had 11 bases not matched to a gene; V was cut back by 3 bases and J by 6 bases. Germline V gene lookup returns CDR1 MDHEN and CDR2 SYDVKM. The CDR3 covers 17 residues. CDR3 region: CASSFWDRGRRKPEAFF. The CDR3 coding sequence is TGTGCCAGCAGTTTTTGGGACAGGGGGCGCAGGAAACCTGAAGCTTTCTTT.